This T cell receptor beta chain was sequenced for a study of OX40 agonist ivuxolimab in advanced cancers. About the study: Ivuxolimab, an agonistic anti-OX40 (CD134) antibody, was given to patients. The patients received ivuxolimab by intravenous route every 2 weeks at 0.01 to 10 mg/kg. Dose-escalation subjects each had hepatocellular carcinoma, melanoma, renal cell or head and neck cancer.

V lost 0 bases, J lost 2 bases, and 6 bases stayed unmatched. CDR3 length: 16 residues. The germline CDR1 and CDR2 sequences are SGHNT and YYREEE (reference sequence). The data were produced by immunoSEQ multiplex PCR, yet TCRdb's version contains in-frame clones alone and is incomplete. This sample carries about 67,000 clones, approximately 85% of them seen once, and the ten largest clones take approximately 2%. Collection of blood occurred at baseline, at cycle 4 day 1, and at cycle 7 day 1. The V call is TRBV5-4, the J call TRBJ1-2; 8 bases are shared with TRBD1. The TCR sequence derives from an adult with an advanced solid tumor such as melanoma, head and neck, liver or kidney cancer. The source was CD4+ or CD8+ T cells sorted from blood, collected in a trial of the OX40 agonist ivuxolimab. This chain's CDR3 is CASSLDRGSGNYGYTF. The CDR3 region has the DNA TGTGCCAGCAGCTTGGACAGGGGGTCTGGCAACTATGGCTACACCTTC.